Here is one T cell receptor beta chain with its context. Its antigen is still unknown. No base qualities exist here, and no much larger clone lies one base off it. The V and J ends are trimmed by 6 bases and 3 bases, leaving 16 bases between them. The germline V gene encodes CDR1 MNHNS and CDR2 SASEGT. CDR3 length: 15 amino acids, cysteine to phenylalanine. Only CDR3 DNA is held: 45 bases, read in frame from base 1. The cohort consisted of 666 healthy bone marrow donors. At the time of sampling, all cohort members were nominally healthy, though unrecorded immune exposures were likely present. The donor tested CMV seronegative, placing the donor among the roughly 340 seronegative members of the cohort. Each donor provided a peripheral blood sample, and peripheral blood mononuclear cells were used for TCR beta sequencing. The Qiagen DNeasy Blood Extraction Kit was used to extract genomic DNA from the blood cell samples.

The data originate from a study of cytomegalovirus exposure and HLA in healthy donors (dated by TCRdb to about 2017). Study-level background: According to an earlier analysis of 587 of the donors, about 179 million T cells yielded 117 million unique TCR beta sequences and about 280 Gb of sequence data. An early release covering 500 to 750 HLA-typed donors comprised about 300 gigabases of sequencing data and around 80 million unique TCR sequences. Of the roughly 390 genotyped donors, 81% were placed in the genetic ancestry cluster associated with self-reported Caucasian donors. The study aimed to test whether signatures of past pathogen exposure could be identified by cataloging public T cell receptors. The T cell repertoires of 666 subjects were profiled by immunosequencing and related to cytomegalovirus serostatus. Along with the approximately 670-subject first cohort, a separate validation cohort of approximately 110 different subjects was used. To predict cytomegalovirus infection status, the study combined high-throughput TCR immunosequencing, statistical association of individual TCRs with disease status, and machine learning. A later analysis re-examined previously published TCR beta repertoires from 600 to 700 donors and added high-resolution HLA genotyping to investigate patterns of TCR occurrence. The later analysis used no new phenotypic data to find candidate immune exposures, relying instead on TCR beta sequences and their occurrence across donors. To decide whether each TCR beta V gene segment behaved as functional or pseudogenic, an earlier analysis of fewer than 750 of the donors relied on high-throughput TCR beta sequencing. Donor age, sex, ethnicity and CMV serostatus were collected together with the repertoire data. Genome-wide SNP genotypes for about 60% of the roughly 700 donors were used in a later genetic analysis, which treated that subset as a discovery cohort. All discovery cohort repertoires had been generated on a single sequencing platform. HLA typing covered class I and class II loci at four-digit resolution. The number of donors typed differed by locus, with 629-630 for A, B, C, DRB1 and DQB1, roughly 520 for DQA1, about 610 for DPA1, and roughly 450 for DPB1. About 5 DR-DQ haplotypes were handled as single units for association and clustering, since linkage in the cohort was strong. Across around 400 genotyped donors of the cohort, an average of about 240,000 unique TCR beta nucleotide sequences per donor were sequenced, and roughly 20% of those sequences were non-productive.

Overall results and qualifications from the work: In both the original and validation cohorts, the classifier was reported to diagnose cytomegalovirus status with high specificity and sensitivity. An earlier analysis of around 600 of the donors showed that most TCR beta V segments appeared in productive rearrangements either about 87% or about 30% of the time, which broadly matched IMGT annotations. In a later analysis, several top co-occurrence clusters were reported to appear linked to parvovirus B19, influenza, CMV and Epstein-Barr virus. Most CMV-associated TCR beta chains appeared to be HLA-restricted in a later analysis, and the HLA associations seemed to be driven largely by CMV exposure. A further reported finding was that TCR beta sequences accurately predicted the HLA-A and HLA-B alleles for most subjects in the first cohort. Because some donors lacked HLA typing at each locus, the association tests relied only on the typed subset. Around 16 rarely observed V segments, including chromosome 9 orphons, were excluded from the earlier analysis of several hundred of the donors because counts were too low. Correlated functional status among segregating V segments might reflect linkage disequilibrium, but an unknown experimental factor could not be ruled out. A later analysis associated about 17,000 TCR beta sequences with specific HLA alleles at a false discovery rate of 0.05. V-gene and J-gene trimming of TCR beta chains was associated with a missense DCLRE1C variant in a later genetic analysis, and the association was replicated in an independent cohort. Only TCR beta chains were sequenced in this cohort, and the absence of alpha or paired-chain data limited detectable features. Compared with equally common non-associated chains, HLA-associated TCR beta chains in a later analysis were more clonally expanded and had lower generation probabilities. A group of highly shared sequence variants was considered likely to be a technical artifact of the sequencing pipeline. Sequencing depth was assumed to be roughly uniform across donors in the presence/absence analyses, though that assumption may not hold. While some public TCRs were present in many individuals, most TCR sequences turned up only very rarely across donors. In vitro tests confirmed that three of the cytomegalovirus-associated TCR beta chains recognize cytomegalovirus antigens. In a later analysis, TCR association rates were found to vary across HLA loci, with the most associated TCRs seen for DRB1 alleles and the fewest for HLA-C alleles. For the cohort, immune exposure information was limited to CMV serostatus. The authors suggested that the approach could potentially be generalized to other disease states and immunological phenotypes. The study listed over 150 TCR beta chains as associated with cytomegalovirus. Strong co-occurrence of HLA alleles, especially DR and DQ, made assigning TCR associations to individual alleles difficult. In a later genetic analysis, fewer N-insertions in productive TCRs were reported among donors in an Asian-associated ancestry cluster than the roughly 700-donor mean. Some IMGT-functional V segments, including TRBV6-2 and TRBV6-3, could not be distinguished by the 87-base-pair reads and were therefore excluded.

Library construction relied on the immunoSEQ multiplex PCR assay. The multiplex PCR relied on a mix of 60 forward primers for TCR Vbeta segments and 13 reverse primers for TCR Jbeta segments. A multiplex PCR assay on genomic DNA amplified the CDR3 region of rearranged TCR beta genes. On the Illumina HiSeq System, the amplified TCR beta libraries were sequenced as 87-base-pair reads. The paper's data handling went like this. In a later analysis, 77 million or so unique TCR beta chains were counted across the roughly 610 repertoires, and about 10 million of these chains were shared by at least two donors. Raw reads were error-corrected and collapsed into unique sequences by a nearest-neighbor algorithm in which closely related sequences were merged to remove PCR and sequencing errors. To assign V, D and J gene segments, CDR3 sequences were aligned to IMGT reference sequences. Each retained sequence needed at least a six-nucleotide match to both a V gene segment and a J gene segment. Rearrangements were classified as productive when the CDR3 lacked stop codons and remained in frame with V and J, and all other rearrangements were classified as non-productive. Following IMGT convention, CDR3 was defined as the stretch from the second conserved V-encoded cysteine up to the conserved J-encoded phenylalanine. The earlier analysis of 500 to 600 of the donors excluded sequences that lacked an unambiguous match to a single V gene segment. In an earlier analysis of about 590 of the donors, a V segment was called functional when productive rearrangements were above 56.7%, and segregating when the standard deviation between donors exceeded 5%. A statistical classification framework was built to diagnose cytomegalovirus status from the catalog of TCR beta chain sequences. In a later analysis, V and J genes were assigned by comparing TCR nucleotide sequences against IMGT/GENE-DB human TR gene sequences. The TCRdist pipeline was used in a later analysis to assign CDR3 sequences and most-parsimonious VDJ recombination scenarios. In a later analysis, each TCR beta chain was defined by its CDR3 amino acid sequence together with its V-gene family, and reads without a unique V-gene family were excluded. A later analysis removed 450 to 600 highly shared, low-generation-probability nucleotide sequences to deal with suspected cross-contamination and a sequencing artifact. In a later analysis, a clonal expansion index for each public chain was calculated from normalized within-repertoire ranks of inferred template counts. In a later analysis, generation probabilities were computed with a VDJ recombination model fitted to out-of-frame rearrangements, and the resulting probabilities were checked against IGoR. A later analysis scored TCR-TCR, TCR-HLA and TCR-CMV co-occurrence with hypergeometric tests, applying a repertoire-size bias correction to TCR pairs. A later analysis estimated false discovery rates by permuting HLA or CMV assignments 20 times. In a later analysis, co-occurring TCRs were grouped using DBSCAN, and TCRdist sequence similarity was added for clustering within HLA-allele-positive subsets. Repertoires with fewer than 30,000 or more than 120,000 public chains, plus five repertoires with anomalous nucleotide sharing, were excluded from co-occurrence clustering. TCRdb provides this immuneACCESS table in a form limited to in-frame rearrangements. Some clones are lacking; in checked studies, under half of them reflect an unresolved V gene, and why the rest are absent is not known. D and trimming were read from the DNA, whereas the V and J calls and clone size are those reported in that table. This sample comprises around 170,000 clones, around 80% of them detected only once. The top ten clones comprise 1.4% of the sample.

The TCR was taken from a man aged 18 to 29 in good health and CMV-seronegative. The rearranged chain carries TRBV6-1 and TRBJ2-3, with TRBD1 perhaps the D gene, on 8 matching bases. Sequencing was carried out using PBMCs. The DNA is TGTGCCAGCAGCTTGAACAGGGGGGGGACAGATACGCAGTATTTT. The resulting protein is CASSLNRGGTDTQYF.